This T cell receptor beta chain came from a study of blood T cell repertoires in COVID-19. The table came from immunoSEQ multiplex PCR; TCRdb's copy has only in-frame clones and leaves some out. The sample carries roughly 220,000 clones, 80% to 90% recorded once. Allocation to cohorts depended on clinical history reported by the participants. This CDR3 is built from 14 residues. Trimming shortened V by 8 bases and J by 1 base, and 11 bases separated the two germline ends. CDR1 and CDR2 from the germline V gene are SEHNR and FQNEAQ (reference sequence). The chain combines TRBV7-9 with TRBJ2-2; a weak D match, TRBD1 (5 bases). Sequencing was done on a sample of PBMCs or T cells enriched from blood (not recorded which). The TCR was taken from a woman between 45 and 65 years old with acute COVID-19. CDR3 DNA sequence: TGTGCCAGCGGCGGCAGGGTGAACACCGGGGAGCTGTTTTTT. Residues: CASGGRVNTGELFF.